The rows below give T cell receptor beta chains drawn from one sample of a study of shared clonotypes between healthy human individuals. Method: immunoSEQ multiplex PCR; TCRdb's copy keeps in-frame clones and lacks some. The table includes 2 million to 2.5 million clones, 80% to 95% detected once. The sequencing input was naive CD4+ T cells from PBMCs. These receptors all stem from a man aged 18 to 30 in good health. Some clones in this sample may be carry-over from other donors' samples. The CDR3 runs from the conserved cysteine through the conserved F or W. D genes are given only for firm matches.

v_call: TRBV4-2
j_call: TRBJ2-7
d_call: .
cdr3_nt: TGTGCCAGCAGCCAGGCCACGGCTCTGCCCTACGAGCAGTACTTC
cdr3_aa: CASSQATALPYEQYF

v_call: TRBV7-9
j_call: TRBJ1-2
d_call: .
cdr3_nt: TGTGCCAGCAGCTTTTTGGGGCGAGAGGATGGCTACACCTTC
cdr3_aa: CASSFLGREDGYTF

v_call: TRBV10-2
j_call: TRBJ1-2
d_call: TRBD1
cdr3_nt: TGCGCCAGCACACGCGGGACAGGGGGCGGCTACACCTTC
cdr3_aa: CASTRGTGGGYTF

v_call: TRBV18
j_call: TRBJ1-3
d_call: .
cdr3_nt: TGTGCCAGCACCTACGATAAACTTGGAAACACCATATATTTT
cdr3_aa: CASTYDKLGNTIYF

v_call: TRBV28
j_call: TRBJ2-1
d_call: .
cdr3_nt: TGTGCCAGCAGTACCCGGTGGCAGAGCTCCTACAATGAGCAGTTCTTC
cdr3_aa: CASSTRWQSSYNEQFF

v_call: TRBV7-2
j_call: TRBJ2-5
d_call: .
cdr3_nt: TGTGCCAGCAGCCCCCGGCTGGGTTGGGAGACCCAGTACTTC
cdr3_aa: CASSPRLGWETQYF

v_call: TRBV7-3
j_call: TRBJ2-3
d_call: TRBD2
cdr3_nt: TGTGCCAGCAGCTTAGATTCCGGGAGGGCAGATACGCAGTATTTT
cdr3_aa: CASSLDSGRADTQYF

v_call: TRBV27
j_call: TRBJ1-1
d_call: .
cdr3_nt: TGTGCCAGCAGTTTACGGGCGAACACTGAAGCTTTCTTT
cdr3_aa: CASSLRANTEAFF

v_call: TRBV5-1
j_call: TRBJ1-2
d_call: .
cdr3_nt: TGCGCCAGCAGCTTGGACAGAATCTATGGCTACACCTTC
cdr3_aa: CASSLDRIYGYTF

v_call: TRBV5-1
j_call: TRBJ2-5
d_call: TRBD2
cdr3_nt: TGCGCCAGCAGCCCTGTTGCGGGAGGGCAGTTGGAGACCCAGTACTTC
cdr3_aa: CASSPVAGGQLETQYF

v_call: TRBV7-6
j_call: TRBJ1-1
d_call: .
cdr3_nt: TGTGCCAGCAGCTTAGAACATTTGAACACTGAAGCTTTCTTT
cdr3_aa: CASSLEHLNTEAFF

v_call: TRBV10-3
j_call: TRBJ2-1
d_call: TRBD2
cdr3_nt: TGTGCCGCCGGGACTAGCGGGAGGGGTTACAATGAGCAGTTCTTC
cdr3_aa: CAAGTSGRGYNEQFF

v_call: TRBV5-4
j_call: TRBJ2-3
d_call: .
cdr3_nt: TGTGCCAGCAGTTTTGGACCAGATACGCAGTATTTT
cdr3_aa: CASSFGPDTQYF